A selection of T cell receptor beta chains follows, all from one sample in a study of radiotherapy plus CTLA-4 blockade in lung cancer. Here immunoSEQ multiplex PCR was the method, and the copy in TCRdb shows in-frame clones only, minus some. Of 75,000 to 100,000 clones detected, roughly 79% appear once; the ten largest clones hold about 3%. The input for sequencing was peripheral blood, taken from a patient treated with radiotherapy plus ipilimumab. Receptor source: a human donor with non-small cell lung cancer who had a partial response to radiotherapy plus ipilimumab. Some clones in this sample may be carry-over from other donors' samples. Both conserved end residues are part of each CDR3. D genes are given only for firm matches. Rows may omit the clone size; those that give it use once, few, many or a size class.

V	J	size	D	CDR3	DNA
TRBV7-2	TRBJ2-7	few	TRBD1	CASSSTGTGYEQYF	TGTGCCAGCAGCTCAACCGGGACAGGATACGAGCAGTACTTC
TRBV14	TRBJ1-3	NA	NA	CASSQVNARGSGNTIYF	TGTGCCAGCAGCCAAGTCAACGCCCGAGGCTCTGGAAACACCATATATTTT
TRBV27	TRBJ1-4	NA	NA	CASSPRAGFGEKLFF	TGTGCCAGCAGTCCCCGGGCGGGTTTCGGCGAAAAACTGTTTTTT
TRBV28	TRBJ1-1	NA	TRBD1	CASRPYTGVSTEAFF	TGTGCCAGCAGACCCTATACAGGGGTTTCCACTGAAGCTTTCTTT
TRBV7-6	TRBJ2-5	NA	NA	CASSNSGSQYF	TGTGCCAGCAGCAATAGCGGATCCCAGTACTTC
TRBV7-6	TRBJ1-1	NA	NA	CASSPVGGVVNTEAFF	TGTGCCAGCAGCCCCGTGGGGGGGGTCGTGAACACTGAAGCTTTCTTT
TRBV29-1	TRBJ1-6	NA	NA	CSVEVDRYSPLHF	TGCAGCGTTGAAGTGGACAGATATTCACCCCTCCACTTT
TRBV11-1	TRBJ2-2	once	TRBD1	CASRGRVSGELFF	TGTGCCAGTAGGGGGCGGGTCAGCGGGGAGCTGTTTTTT
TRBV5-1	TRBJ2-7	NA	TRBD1	CASSPYGQVFEQYF	TGCGCCAGCAGCCCCTACGGACAGGTTTTCGAGCAGTACTTC
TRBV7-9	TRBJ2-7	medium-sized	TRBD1	CASSPTGTGTYEQYF	TGTGCCAGCAGCCCGACCGGGACAGGGACCTACGAGCAGTACTTC
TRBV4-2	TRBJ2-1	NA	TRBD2	CASSQDEAGGPRNEQFF	TGTGCCAGCAGCCAAGATGAAGCGGGAGGGCCAAGGAATGAGCAGTTCTTC
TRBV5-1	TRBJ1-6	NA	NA	CASSLAQGDNSPLHF	TGCGCCAGCAGCTTGGCACAGGGTGATAATTCACCCCTCCACTTT